Presented here are 4 T cell receptor beta chains from one specimen sequenced in a study of T cells in Graves' hyperthyroidism and ophthalmopathy. Amplified TCR beta CDR3 regions derived from RNA transcripts. First-round RT-PCR targeting the TCR CDR3 was performed with the HTBI primer set. Each CDR3 protein is one row after TCRdb ran MiXCR on the multiplex PCR reads. The sample includes approximately 530,000 distinct CDR3 sequences, over 15% of them seen just once. Source material: blood. The receptors were sampled from a woman aged 18-29 years with Graves' hyperthyroidism.

This clonotype was seen at least ten times. The rearrangement joins TRBV12-5 to TRBJ2-1, with TRBD2 matching over 7 bases. The V gene's germline CDR1 is LGHNT and CDR2 FRNRAP. V lost 8 bases to trimming and J lost 8 bases; unmatched junction nucleotides: 12. This CDR3 spans 14 amino acids. This CDR3 is CASSRGGSIDEQFF. CDR3 DNA: TGTGCTAGTTCCAGAGGCGGGAGTATCGATGAGCAGTTCTTC.

This clonotype was counted many times. The chain is built from TRBV20-1 and TRBJ1-2; 7 bases map to TRBD1. The V segment lost 6 bases and the J segment 6 bases; nucleotides outside the gene matches: 13. Germline lookup yields CDR1 DFQATT and CDR2 SNEGSKA (reference sequence). The CDR3 is 14 residues long. The CDR3: CSAIHGDRADGYTF. As DNA, the CDR3 is TGCAGTGCCATTCACGGTGACAGGGCGGATGGCTACACCTTC.

Comments on this clonotype: Being one base from a much bigger clone, this may be a read error. The V call is TRBV6-1, the J call TRBJ1-1, with a weak D call TRBD1 (5 bases). Germline V gene lookup returns CDR1 MNHNS and CDR2 SASEGT. The CDR3 totals 13 residues. As DNA, the CDR3 is TGTGCCAGCAGTCCCCAGGGCCATACTGAAGCTCTCTTT. Amino acids: CASSPQGHTEALF.

V is TRBV12-3 or TRBV12-4 and J is TRBJ2-6; 8 bases agree with TRBD1. V was pared by 6 bases and J by 2 bases, with 3 bases of the junction left unmatched. This CDR3 spans 15 amino acids. The CDR3: CASREQGAGANVLTF. The CDR3 DNA follows: TGTGCCAGCAGAGAACAGGGGGCTGGGGCCAACGTCCTGACTTTC.